This T cell receptor beta chain originates from a study of early T cells in non-severe SARS-CoV-2 infection. Across the study: Investigators sequenced bulk RNA drawn from unsorted whole blood, and chains remained unpaired.

The CDR3 consists of 14 residues. Trimming at V came to 5 bases and at J to 4 bases, leaving 7 bases not matched to a gene. Per the germline V gene, CDR1 is SGHVS and CDR2 is FNYEAQ. Individual cDNA molecules were tagged with unique molecular identifiers. MiXCR, applied by TCRdb to the 5' RACE reads, yields one record per CDR3 protein. The table shows around 35,000 distinct CDR3 sequences, with roughly 5.7% occurring only once. This clonotype occurred many times. What it binds is not known. Overall study results and limits: Matching with VDJdb favored anti-spike CD8 responses (missing private and CD4 specificities).

Sequenced material: whole blood. V usage is TRBV7-6 and J usage is TRBJ1-2, with 7 bases that match TRBD1. The TCR comes from an adult who was a healthcare worker with PCR-confirmed SARS-CoV-2 infection or an uninfected control (not recorded which). The CDR3 here is CASSPSHRGYGYTF. CDR3 nucleotides: TGTGCCAGCAGCCCAAGCCACAGGGGCTATGGCTACACCTTC. Combining the CDR3 with reference TRBV7-6 and TRBJ1-2 gives the whole variable domain GAGVSQSPRYKVTKRGQDVALRCDPISGHVSLYWYRQALGQGPEFLTYFNYEAQQDKSGLPNDRFSAERPEGSISTLTIQRTEQRDSAMYRCASSPSHRGYGYTFGSGTRLTVV.